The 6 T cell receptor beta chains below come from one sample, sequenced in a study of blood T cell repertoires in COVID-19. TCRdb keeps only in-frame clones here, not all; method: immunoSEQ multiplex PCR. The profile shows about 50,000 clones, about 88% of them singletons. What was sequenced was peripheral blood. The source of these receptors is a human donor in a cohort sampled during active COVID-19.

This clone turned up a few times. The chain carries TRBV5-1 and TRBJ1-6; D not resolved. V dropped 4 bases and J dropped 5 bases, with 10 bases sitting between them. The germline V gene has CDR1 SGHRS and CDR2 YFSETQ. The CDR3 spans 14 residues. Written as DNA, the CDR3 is TGCGCCAGCAGCCCCGACGGGGATAATTCACCCCTCCACTTT. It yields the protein CASSPDGDNSPLHF.

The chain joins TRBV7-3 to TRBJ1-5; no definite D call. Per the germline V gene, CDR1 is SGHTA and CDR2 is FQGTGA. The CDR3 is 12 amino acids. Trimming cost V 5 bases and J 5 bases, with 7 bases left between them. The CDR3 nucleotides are TGTGCCAGCAGCCCCGGGTATCAGCCCCAGCATTTT. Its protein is CASSPGYQPQHF.

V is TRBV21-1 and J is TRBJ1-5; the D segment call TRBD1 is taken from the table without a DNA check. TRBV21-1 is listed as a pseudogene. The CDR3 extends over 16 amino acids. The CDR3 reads CASSKRVRGRNQPQHF. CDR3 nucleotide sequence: TGTGCCAGCAGCAAGAGGGTAAGGGGGCGCAATCAGCCCCAGCATTTT.

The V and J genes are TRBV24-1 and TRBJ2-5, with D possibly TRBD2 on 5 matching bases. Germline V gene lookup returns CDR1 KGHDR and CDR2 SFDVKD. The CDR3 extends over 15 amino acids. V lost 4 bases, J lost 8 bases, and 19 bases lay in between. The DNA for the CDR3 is TGTGCCACCAGTGACCGGAGGCAGAACAAGAGAACCCAGTACTTC. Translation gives CATSDRRQNKRTQYF.

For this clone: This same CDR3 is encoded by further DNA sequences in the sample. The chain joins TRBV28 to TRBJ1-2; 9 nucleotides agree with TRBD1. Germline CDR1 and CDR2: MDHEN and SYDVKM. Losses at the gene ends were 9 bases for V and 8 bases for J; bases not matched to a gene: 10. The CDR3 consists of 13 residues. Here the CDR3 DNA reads TGTGCCAGTAGGGGCGACAGGGGGAAAGGCTACACCTTC. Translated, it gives CASRGDRGKGYTF.

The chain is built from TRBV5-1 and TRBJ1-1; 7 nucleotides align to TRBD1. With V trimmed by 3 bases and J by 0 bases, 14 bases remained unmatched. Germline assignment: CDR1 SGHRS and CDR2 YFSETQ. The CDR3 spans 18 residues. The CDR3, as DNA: TGCGCCAGCAGCTCCACAGAGACAGGGATTGGGGTGAACACTGAAGCTTTCTTT. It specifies CASSSTETGIGVNTEAFF.